Below are 12 T cell receptor beta chains sequenced from a single sample in a study of blood T cell repertoires in COVID-19. Data came from immunoSEQ multiplex PCR; TCRdb stores just in-frame clones and leaves some out. Of under 20,000 clones listed, approximately 85% were seen once; the top ten hold more than 25%. The sequenced sample was peripheral blood. All receptors derive from a human donor with active COVID-19. The donor label of this sample is uncertain.

J is TRBJ2-7 and V is TRBV9; possible D gene TRBD2, 5 bases. Germline V gives CDR1 SGDLS, CDR2 YYNGEE. With 4 bases removed from V and 0 bases from J, the gap between germline ends came to 17 bases. This CDR3 is built from 16 residues. The CDR3 DNA reads as TGTGCCAGCAGCTTGGGAGTAGGTTGGGACTCCTACGAGCAGTACTTC. Its protein product is CASSLGVGWDSYEQYF.

This sequence joins TRBV12-3 or TRBV12-4 and TRBJ1-2; D unresolved. V lost 3 bases and J 7 bases, leaving 12 bases between the germline ends. The CDR3 runs 13 residues. The CDR3 nucleotides are TGTGCCAGCAGTTTGGCCATCCACAGTGGCTACACCTTC. Residues: CASSLAIHSGYTF.

The V and J genes are TRBV4-1 and TRBJ1-2; D remains ambiguous. This CDR3 is 14 amino acids long. Germline lookup yields CDR1 MGHRA and CDR2 YSYEKL. The germline V and J ends were trimmed by 0 bases and 4 bases, with 9 bases remaining between them. The CDR3 protein is CASSQDPVFYGYTF. The CDR3 DNA follows: TGCGCCAGCAGCCAAGATCCGGTTTTCTATGGCTACACCTTC.

The chain carries TRBV27 and TRBJ2-1, with TRBD1 as a possible D gene (6 bases). Germline V gives CDR1 MNHEY, CDR2 SMNVEV (reference sequence). This CDR3 has 15 amino acids. With 3 bases removed from V and 7 bases from J, the gap between germline ends came to 16 bases. The CDR3 here is CASSFFSGEKNEQFF. DNA of the CDR3: TGTGCCAGCAGTTTTTTTTCAGGGGAAAAAAATGAGCAGTTCTTC.

The gene calls are TRBV28 and TRBJ1-4, with a weak D call TRBD1 (5 bases). This CDR3 is 17 amino acids long. From germline, CDR1 is MDHEN and CDR2 SYDVKM. The germline V and J ends were trimmed by 4 bases and 0 bases, with 15 bases remaining between them. CDR3 nucleotides: TGTGCCAGCAGTTCCCCGACAGACTCTGCAACTAATGAAAAACTGTTTTTT. It codes for CASSSPTDSATNEKLFF.

The V and J genes are TRBV5-8 and TRBJ1-2, with TRBD1 identical over 10 bases. The CDR3 sequence is 16 residues long. In germline, CDR1 is SGHTS, CDR2 YDEGEE. V dropped 1 base and J dropped 5; count of bases not matched to a gene: 8. The CDR3 DNA sequence: TGTGCCAGCAGCTTGTTTCCGACAGGGGGCAATTATGGCTACACCTTC. This encodes CASSLFPTGGNYGYTF.

This chain joins TRBV4-3 and TRBJ2-1, with a weak D call TRBD2 (6 bases). From germline, CDR1 is LGHNA and CDR2 YSLEER. The CDR3 has 18 amino acids. Trimming removed 0 bases at V and 6 bases at J, with 21 bases between. The CDR3 reads CASSQDIRGTYLTNEQFF. The CDR3 bases are TGCGCCAGCAGCCAAGATATACGGGGGACCTATTTAACCAATGAGCAGTTCTTC.

This sequence joins TRBV30 and TRBJ2-7, with 7 bases aligning to TRBD1. CDR3 size: 14 residues. V shed 1 base and J 4 bases; nucleotides not matched to a gene: 7. Germline loops: CDR1 GTSNPN, CDR2 SVGIG (reference sequence). This CDR3 is CAWSATGQRYEQYF. The CDR3 nucleotides read TGTGCCTGGAGTGCAACGGGACAGAGATACGAGCAGTACTTC.

A single count supports this clone. This sequence joins TRBV5-6 and TRBJ2-4; possibly TRBD1 for D (5 bases). The CDR3 loop spans 14 amino acids. Trimming pared 0 bases from V and 6 bases from J, leaving 10 bases between. Per germline, CDR1 SGHDT and CDR2 YYEEEE. The CDR3 nucleotides are TGTGCCAGCAGCTTGGATGGGGCTACAAACATTCAGTACTTC. The encoded protein is CASSLDGATNIQYF.

The table lists this clone with a count of one. The V gene is TRBV5-1, the J gene TRBJ2-3, with D unresolved. The CDR3 covers 15 residues. Germline-derived CDR1 and CDR2 are SGHRS and YFSETQ. The ends were cut back, 6 bases at V and 2 bases at J, with 16 bases in the middle. The CDR3 protein is CASNPLRSNTDTQYF. CDR3 DNA sequence: TGCGCCAGCAACCCCCTACGGTCCAACACAGATACGCAGTATTTT.

The rearrangement joins TRBV5-1 to TRBJ2-2, with 8 bases lining up with TRBD2. The ends lost 5 bases at V and 8 bases at J; junction bases unmatched: 11. Germline V gives CDR1 SGHRS, CDR2 YFSETQ. The CDR3 covers 15 residues. In DNA form, the CDR3 reads TGCGCCAGCAGGGTAACCGGGACTAGTGATGGGGAGCTGTTTTTT. Translating gives CASRVTGTSDGELFF.

V usage is TRBV24-1 and J usage is TRBJ2-3; D gene ambiguous. The V gene's germline CDR1 is KGHDR and CDR2 SFDVKD. This CDR3 has 13 amino acids. V was cut by 5 bases and J by 3 bases, with 8 bases left in between. Here the CDR3 DNA reads TGTGCCACCAGTGCCCTAGAAACAGATACGCAGTATTTT. This sequence encodes CATSALETDTQYF.